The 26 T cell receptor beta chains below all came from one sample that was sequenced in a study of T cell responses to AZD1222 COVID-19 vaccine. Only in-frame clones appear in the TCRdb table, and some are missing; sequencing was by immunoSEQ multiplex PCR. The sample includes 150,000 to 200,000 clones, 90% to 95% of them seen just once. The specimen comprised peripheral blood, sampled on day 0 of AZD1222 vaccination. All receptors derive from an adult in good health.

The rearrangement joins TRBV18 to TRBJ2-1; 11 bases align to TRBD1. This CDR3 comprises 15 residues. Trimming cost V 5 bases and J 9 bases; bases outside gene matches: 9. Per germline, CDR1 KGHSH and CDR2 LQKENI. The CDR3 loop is CASSSLGQGVSEQFF. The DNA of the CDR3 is TGTGCCAGCTCATCGTTGGGACAGGGGGTTAGTGAGCAGTTCTTC.

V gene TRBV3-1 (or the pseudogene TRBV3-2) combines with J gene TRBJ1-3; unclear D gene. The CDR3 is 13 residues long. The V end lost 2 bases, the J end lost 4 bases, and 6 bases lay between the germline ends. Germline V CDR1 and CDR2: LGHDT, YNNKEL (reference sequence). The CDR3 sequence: CASSQPQGNTIYF. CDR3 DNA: TGTGCCAGCAGCCAACCCCAGGGAAACACCATATATTTT.

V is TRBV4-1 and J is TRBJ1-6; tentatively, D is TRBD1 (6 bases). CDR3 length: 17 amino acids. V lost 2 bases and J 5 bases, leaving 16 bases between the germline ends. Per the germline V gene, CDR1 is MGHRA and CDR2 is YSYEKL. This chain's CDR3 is CASSQLTASGDNSPLHF. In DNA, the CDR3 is TGCGCCAGCAGCCAATTAACGGCGTCAGGGGATAATTCACCCCTCCACTTT.

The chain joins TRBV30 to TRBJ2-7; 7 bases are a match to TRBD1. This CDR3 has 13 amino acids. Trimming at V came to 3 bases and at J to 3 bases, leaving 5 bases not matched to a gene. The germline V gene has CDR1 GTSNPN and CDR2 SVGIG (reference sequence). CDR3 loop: CAWSGRGRYEQYF. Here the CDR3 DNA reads TGTGCCTGGAGCGGTAGGGGGCGCTACGAGCAGTACTTC.

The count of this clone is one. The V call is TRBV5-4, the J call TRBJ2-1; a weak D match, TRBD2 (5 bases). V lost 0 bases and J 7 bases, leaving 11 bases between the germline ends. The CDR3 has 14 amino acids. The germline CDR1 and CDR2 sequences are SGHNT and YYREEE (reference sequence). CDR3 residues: CASSLGLALNEQFF. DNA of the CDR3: TGTGCCAGCAGCTTGGGCCTAGCATTGAATGAGCAGTTCTTC.

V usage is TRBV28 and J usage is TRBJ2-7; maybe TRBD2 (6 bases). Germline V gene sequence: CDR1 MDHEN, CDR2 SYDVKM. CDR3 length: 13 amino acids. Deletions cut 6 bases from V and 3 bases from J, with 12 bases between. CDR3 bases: TGTGCCAGCAGGGGGGGATGGGACTACGAGCAGTACTTC. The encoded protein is CASRGGWDYEQYF. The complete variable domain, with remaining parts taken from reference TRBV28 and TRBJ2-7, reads DVKVTQSSRYLVKRTGEKVFLECVQDMDHENMFWYRQDPGLGLRLIYFSYDVKMKEKGDIPEGYSVSREKKERFSLILESASTNQTSMYLCASRGGWDYEQYFGPGTRLTVT.

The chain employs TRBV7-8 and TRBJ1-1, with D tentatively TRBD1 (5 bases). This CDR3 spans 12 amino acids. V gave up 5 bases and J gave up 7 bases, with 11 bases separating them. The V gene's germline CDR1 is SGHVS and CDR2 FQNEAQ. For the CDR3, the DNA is TGTGCCAGCAGCCCGGGGACCATTGAAGCTTTCTTT. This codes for CASSPGTIEAFF.

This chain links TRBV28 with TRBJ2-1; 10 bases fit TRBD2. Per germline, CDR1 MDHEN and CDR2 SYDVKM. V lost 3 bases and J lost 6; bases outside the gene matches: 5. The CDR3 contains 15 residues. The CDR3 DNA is TGTGCCAGCAGTTTCAGGACTAGCGGTAGCAATGAGCAGTTCTTC. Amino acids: CASSFRTSGSNEQFF.

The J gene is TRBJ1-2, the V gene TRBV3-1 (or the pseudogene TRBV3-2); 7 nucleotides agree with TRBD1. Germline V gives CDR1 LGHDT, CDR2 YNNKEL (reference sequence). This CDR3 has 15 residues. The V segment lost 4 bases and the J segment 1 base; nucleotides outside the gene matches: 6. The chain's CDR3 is CASSLGTANNYGYTF. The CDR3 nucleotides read TGTGCCAGCAGCCTCGGGACAGCAAATAACTATGGCTACACCTTC.

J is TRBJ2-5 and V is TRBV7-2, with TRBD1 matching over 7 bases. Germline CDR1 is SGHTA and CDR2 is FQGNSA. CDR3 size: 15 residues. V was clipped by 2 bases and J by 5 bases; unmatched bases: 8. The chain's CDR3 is CASSLRDRLAETQYF. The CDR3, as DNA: TGTGCCAGCAGCTTACGGGACAGACTTGCGGAGACCCAGTACTTC. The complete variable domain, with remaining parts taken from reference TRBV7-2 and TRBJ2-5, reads GAGVSQSPSNKVTEKGKDVELRCDPISGHTALYWYRQSLGQGLEFLIYFQGNSAPDKSGLPSDRFSAERTGGSVSTLTIQRTQQEDSAVYLCASSLRDRLAETQYFGPGTRLLVL.

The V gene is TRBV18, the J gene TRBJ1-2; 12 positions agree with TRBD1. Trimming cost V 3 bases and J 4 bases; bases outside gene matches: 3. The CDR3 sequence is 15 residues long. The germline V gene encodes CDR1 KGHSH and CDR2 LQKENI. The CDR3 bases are TGTGCCAGCTCACCCGGGACAGGGGGCACCTATGGCTACACCTTC. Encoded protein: CASSPGTGGTYGYTF.

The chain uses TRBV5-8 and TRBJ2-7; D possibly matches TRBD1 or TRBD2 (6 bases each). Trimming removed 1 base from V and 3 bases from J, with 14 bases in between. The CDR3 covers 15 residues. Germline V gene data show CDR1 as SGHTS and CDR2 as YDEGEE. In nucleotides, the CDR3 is TGTGCCAGCAGCTTGAGGGGGACTTCTCTCTACGAGCAGTACTTC. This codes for CASSLRGTSLYEQYF.

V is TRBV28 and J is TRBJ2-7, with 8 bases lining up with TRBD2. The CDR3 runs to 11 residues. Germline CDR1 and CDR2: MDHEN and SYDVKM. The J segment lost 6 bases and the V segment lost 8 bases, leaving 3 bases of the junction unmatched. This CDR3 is CASRGGGEQYF. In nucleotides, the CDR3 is TGTGCCAGCCGGGGGGGTGGCGAGCAGTACTTC.

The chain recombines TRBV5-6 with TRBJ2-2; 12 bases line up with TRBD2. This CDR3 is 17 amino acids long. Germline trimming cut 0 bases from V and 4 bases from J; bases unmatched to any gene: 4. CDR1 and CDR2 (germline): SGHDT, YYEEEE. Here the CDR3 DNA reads TGTGCCAGCAGCTTGGTCCTAGCGGGAGGGCCCACCGGGGAGCTGTTTTTT. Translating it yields CASSLVLAGGPTGELFF. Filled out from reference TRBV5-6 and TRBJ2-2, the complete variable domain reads DAGVTQSPTHLIKTRGQQVTLRCSPKSGHDTVSWYQQALGQGPQFIFQYYEEEERQRGNFPDRFSGHQFPNYSSELNVNALLLGDSALYLCASSLVLAGGPTGELFFGEGSRLTVL.

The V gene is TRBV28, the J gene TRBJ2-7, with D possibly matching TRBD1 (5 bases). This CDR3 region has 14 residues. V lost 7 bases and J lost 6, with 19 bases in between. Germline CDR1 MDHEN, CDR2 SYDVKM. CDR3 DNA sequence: TGTGCCAGCACCCCGACAGTCCCATTCTCCGAGCAGTACTTC. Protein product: CASTPTVPFSEQYF.

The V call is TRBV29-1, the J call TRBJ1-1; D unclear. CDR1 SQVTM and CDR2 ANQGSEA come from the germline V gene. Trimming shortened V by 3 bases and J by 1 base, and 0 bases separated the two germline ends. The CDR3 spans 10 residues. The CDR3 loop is CSVENTEAFF. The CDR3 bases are TGCAGCGTTGAGAACACTGAAGCTTTCTTT.

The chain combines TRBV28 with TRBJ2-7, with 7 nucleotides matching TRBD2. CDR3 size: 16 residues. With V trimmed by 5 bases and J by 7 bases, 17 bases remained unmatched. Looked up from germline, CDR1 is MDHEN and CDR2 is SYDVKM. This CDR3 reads CASSLGGIAIGREQYF. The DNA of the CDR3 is TGTGCCAGCAGTCTGGGAGGGATAGCGATCGGTAGGGAGCAGTACTTC.

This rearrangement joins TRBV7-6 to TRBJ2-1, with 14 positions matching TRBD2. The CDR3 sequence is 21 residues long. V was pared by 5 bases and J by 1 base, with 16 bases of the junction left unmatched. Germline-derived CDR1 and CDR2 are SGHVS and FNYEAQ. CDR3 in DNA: TGTGCCAGCAGCAAGGACAGGGGACTAGCGGGAGCCTATGATTCCTACAATGAGCAGTTCTTC. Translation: CASSKDRGLAGAYDSYNEQFF.

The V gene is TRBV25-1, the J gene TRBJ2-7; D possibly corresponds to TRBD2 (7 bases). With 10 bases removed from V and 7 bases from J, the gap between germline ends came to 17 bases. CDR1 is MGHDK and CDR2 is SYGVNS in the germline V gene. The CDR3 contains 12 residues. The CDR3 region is CATLGGGPEQYF. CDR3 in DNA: TGTGCCACGTTAGGGGGAGGGCCGGAGCAGTACTTC.

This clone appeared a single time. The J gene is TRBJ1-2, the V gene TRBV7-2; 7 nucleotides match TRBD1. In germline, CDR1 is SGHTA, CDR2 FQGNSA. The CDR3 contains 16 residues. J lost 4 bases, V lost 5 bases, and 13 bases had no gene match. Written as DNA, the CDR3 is TGTGCCAGCAGCCCAGAGGTGGGCCACAGGGGCTATGGCTACACCTTC. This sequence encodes CASSPEVGHRGYGYTF.

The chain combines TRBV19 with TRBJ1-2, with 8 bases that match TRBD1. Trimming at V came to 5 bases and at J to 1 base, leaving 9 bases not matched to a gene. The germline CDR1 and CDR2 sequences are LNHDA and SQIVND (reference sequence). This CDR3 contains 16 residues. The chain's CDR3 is CASSVFQGANNYGYTF. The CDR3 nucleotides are TGTGCCAGTAGTGTGTTTCAGGGGGCGAATAACTATGGCTACACCTTC. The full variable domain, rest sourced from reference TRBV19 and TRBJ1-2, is DGGITQSPKYLFRKEGQNVTLSCEQNLNHDAMYWYRQDPGQGLRLIYYSQIVNDFQKGDIAEGYSVSREKKESFPLTVTSAQKNPTAFYLCASSVFQGANNYGYTFGSGTRLTVV.

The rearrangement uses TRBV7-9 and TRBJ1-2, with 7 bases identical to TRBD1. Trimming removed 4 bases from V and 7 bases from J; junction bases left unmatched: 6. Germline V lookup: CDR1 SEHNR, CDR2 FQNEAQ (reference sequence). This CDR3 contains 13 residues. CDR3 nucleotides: TGTGCCAGCAGCTATGACAGGGAGGGTGGCTACACCTTC. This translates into CASSYDREGGYTF.

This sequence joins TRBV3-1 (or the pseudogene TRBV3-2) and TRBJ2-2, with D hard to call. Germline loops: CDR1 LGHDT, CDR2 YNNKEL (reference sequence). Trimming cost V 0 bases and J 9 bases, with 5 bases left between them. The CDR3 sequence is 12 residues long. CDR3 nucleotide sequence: TGTGCCAGCAGCCAAGATGGCAGGGAGCTGTTTTTT. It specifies CASSQDGRELFF.

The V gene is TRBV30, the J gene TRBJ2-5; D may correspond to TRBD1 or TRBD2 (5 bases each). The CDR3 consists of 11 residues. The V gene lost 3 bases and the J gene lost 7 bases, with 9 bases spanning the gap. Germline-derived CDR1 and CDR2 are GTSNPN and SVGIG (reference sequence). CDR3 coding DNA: TGTGCCTGGAGGGCTGGGGGGACCCAGTACTTC. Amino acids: CAWRAGGTQYF.

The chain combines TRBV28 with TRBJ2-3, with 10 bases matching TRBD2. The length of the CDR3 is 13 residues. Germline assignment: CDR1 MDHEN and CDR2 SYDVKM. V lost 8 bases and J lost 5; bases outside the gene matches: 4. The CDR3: CASGGLAKDTQYF. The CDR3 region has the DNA TGTGCCAGCGGGGGACTAGCGAAAGATACGCAGTATTTT.

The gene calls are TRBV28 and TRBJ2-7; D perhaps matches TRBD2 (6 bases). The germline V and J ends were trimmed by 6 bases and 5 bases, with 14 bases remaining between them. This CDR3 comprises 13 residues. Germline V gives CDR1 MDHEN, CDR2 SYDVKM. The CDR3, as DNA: TGTGCCAGCAGAGGGACTGGCCCCGACGAGCAGTACTTC. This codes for CASRGTGPDEQYF.